The clone carrying this T cell receptor (beta chain) was seen repeatedly, ten times or more. These data come from a study of T cells after yellow fever vaccination. Using its own MiXCR run on the 5' RACE reads, TCRdb lists one record per CDR3 protein. The data show 100,000 to 150,000 distinct CDR3 sequences, 7.4% seen once. After removal of 0 bases from V and 6 bases from J, the junction contained 9 bases not matched to a gene. Germline V gives CDR1 PRHDT, CDR2 FYEKMQ (reference sequence). The length of the CDR3 is 17 residues. The specimen was CD4+ T cells sorted from PBMCs, collected 10 days after the first yellow fever vaccination. The sequence was collected from a man between 18 and 35 years old who received the YFV17D yellow fever vaccine. This chain uses TRBV13 with TRBJ2-3, with 10 bases aligning to TRBD2. For the CDR3, the DNA is TGTGCCAGCAGCTTAGGCTGGTCTAGCGGGGGACGGGATACGCAGTATTTT. It yields the protein CASSLGWSSGGRDTQYF.